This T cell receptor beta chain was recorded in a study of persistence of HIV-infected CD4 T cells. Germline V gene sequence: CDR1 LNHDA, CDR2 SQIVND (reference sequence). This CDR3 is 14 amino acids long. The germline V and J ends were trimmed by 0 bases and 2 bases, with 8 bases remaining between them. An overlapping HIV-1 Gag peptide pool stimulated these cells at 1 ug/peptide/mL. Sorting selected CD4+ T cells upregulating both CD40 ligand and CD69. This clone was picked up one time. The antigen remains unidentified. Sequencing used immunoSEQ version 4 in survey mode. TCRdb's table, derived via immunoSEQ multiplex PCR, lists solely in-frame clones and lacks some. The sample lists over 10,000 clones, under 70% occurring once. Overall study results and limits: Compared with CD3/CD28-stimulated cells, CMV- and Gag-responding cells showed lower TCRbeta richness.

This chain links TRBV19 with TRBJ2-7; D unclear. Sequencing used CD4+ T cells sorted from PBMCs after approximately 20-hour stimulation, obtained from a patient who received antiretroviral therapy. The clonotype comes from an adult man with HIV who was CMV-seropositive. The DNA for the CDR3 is TGTGCCAGTAGTATAGATCGGCAGACCTACGAGCAGTACTTC. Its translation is CASSIDRQTYEQYF.